This passage covers 6 T cell receptor beta chains from one sample sequenced in a study of a mutant IDH1 vaccine in newly diagnosed glioma. The repertoire was sequenced with immunoSEQ multiplex PCR; TCRdb's copy has only in-frame clones and lacks some. The data hold approximately 62,000 clones, with more than 75% observed a single time. Regarding time point: week 23, last vaccination. Alongside topical imiquimod, each dose of vaccine comprised 300 ug of mutant IDH1 20-mer peptide. These TCRs' antigens remain unknown. Sequenced material: PBMCs, taken from a glioma patient whose treatment included an IDH1 peptide vaccine. Receptors were obtained from a man aged 25-45 years with glioma.

The V call is TRBV5-4, the J call TRBJ1-6, with 7 nucleotides matching TRBD1. Looked up from germline, CDR1 is SGHNT and CDR2 is YYREEE (reference sequence). Losses at the gene ends were 4 bases for V and 7 bases for J; bases not matched to a gene: 8. This CDR3 contains 15 residues. Here the CDR3 reads CASSQGGARNSPLHF. The CDR3 DNA reads as TGTGCCAGCAGCCAGGGGGGGGCGCGCAATTCACCCCTCCACTTT.

This clone has just one count. The chain carries TRBV2 and TRBJ1-1; TRBD1 is a possible D gene (6 bases). Trimming removed 4 bases at V and 0 bases at J, with 12 bases between. The CDR3 has 15 amino acids. From germline, CDR1 is SNHLY and CDR2 FYNNEI. CDR3 nucleotide sequence: TGTGCCAGCAGTGGGACGGGACACCTGAACACTGAAGCTTTCTTT. This codes for CASSGTGHLNTEAFF. Filled out from reference TRBV2 and TRBJ1-1, the complete variable domain reads EPEVTQTPSHQVTQMGQEVILRCVPISNHLYFYWYRQILGQKVEFLVSFYNNEISEKSEIFDDQFSVERPDGSNFTLKIRSTKLEDSAMYFCASSGTGHLNTEAFFGQGTRLTVV.

The chain carries TRBV4-1 and TRBJ1-1; D remains ambiguous. V was cut by 3 bases and J by 1 base, with 18 bases left in between. CDR3 length: 17 residues. Looked up from germline, CDR1 is MGHRA and CDR2 is YSYEKL. The CDR3 region is CASSQVLHAGGNTEAFF. The CDR3 nucleotides are TGCGCCAGCAGCCAGGTTCTTCATGCGGGAGGGAACACTGAAGCTTTCTTT.

The chain carries TRBV7-9 and TRBJ2-1; the D gene is possibly TRBD2 (6 bases). The CDR3 covers 15 residues. Germline assignment: CDR1 SEHNR and CDR2 FQNEAQ (reference sequence). The germline V and J ends were trimmed by 8 bases and 5 bases, with 19 bases remaining between them. The CDR3 region has the DNA TGTGCCAGCGTGCGGGACTTCCGAATAAACAATGAGCAGTTCTTC. Protein sequence: CASVRDFRINNEQFF.

J is TRBJ2-7 and V is TRBV5-5; 7 nucleotides agree with TRBD1. V gave up 1 base and J gave up 1 base; unmatched junction bases: 2. The CDR3 extends over 14 amino acids. CDR1 is SGHKS, CDR2 YYEKEE, per germline (reference sequence). The CDR3 spells CASSLSDRSYEQYF. In DNA, the CDR3 is TGTGCCAGCAGCTTGTCGGACAGGTCCTACGAGCAGTACTTC.

This sequence joins TRBV6-1 and TRBJ2-5, with 9 positions matching TRBD1. Germline V lookup: CDR1 MNHNS, CDR2 SASEGT. CDR3 length: 15 residues. V was pared by 6 bases and J by 0 bases, with 5 bases of the junction left unmatched. The chain's CDR3 is CASRTGGQYQETQYF. The CDR3 DNA is TGTGCCAGCAGGACAGGGGGACAGTACCAAGAGACCCAGTACTTC.